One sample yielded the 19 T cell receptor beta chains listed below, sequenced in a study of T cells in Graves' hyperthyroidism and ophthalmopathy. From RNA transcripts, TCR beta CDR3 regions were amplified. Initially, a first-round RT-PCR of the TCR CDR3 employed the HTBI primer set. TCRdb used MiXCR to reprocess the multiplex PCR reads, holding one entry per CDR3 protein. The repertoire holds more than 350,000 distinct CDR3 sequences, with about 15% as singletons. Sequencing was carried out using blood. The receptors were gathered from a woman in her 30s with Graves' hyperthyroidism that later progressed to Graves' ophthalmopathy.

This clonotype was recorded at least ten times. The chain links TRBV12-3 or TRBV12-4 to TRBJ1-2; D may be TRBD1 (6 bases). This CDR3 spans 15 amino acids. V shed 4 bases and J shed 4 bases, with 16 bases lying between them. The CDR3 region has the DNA TGTGCCAGCAGTTCTACTTACAGGGTCTTCTATGGCTACACCTTC. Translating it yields CASSSTYRVFYGYTF.

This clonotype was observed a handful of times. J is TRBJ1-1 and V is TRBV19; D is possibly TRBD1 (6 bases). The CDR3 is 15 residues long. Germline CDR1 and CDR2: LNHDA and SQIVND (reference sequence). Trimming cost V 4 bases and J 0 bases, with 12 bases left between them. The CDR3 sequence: CASSNGDTMNTEAFF. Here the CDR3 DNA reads TGTGCCAGTAGTAACGGGGACACGATGAACACTGAAGCTTTCTTT.

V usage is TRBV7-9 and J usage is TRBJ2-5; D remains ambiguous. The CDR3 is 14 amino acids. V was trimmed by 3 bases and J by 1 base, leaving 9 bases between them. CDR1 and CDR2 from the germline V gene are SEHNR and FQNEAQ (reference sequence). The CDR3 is CASSFRPIQETQYF. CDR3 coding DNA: TGTGCCAGCAGCTTCAGGCCGATCCAAGAGACCCAGTACTTC.

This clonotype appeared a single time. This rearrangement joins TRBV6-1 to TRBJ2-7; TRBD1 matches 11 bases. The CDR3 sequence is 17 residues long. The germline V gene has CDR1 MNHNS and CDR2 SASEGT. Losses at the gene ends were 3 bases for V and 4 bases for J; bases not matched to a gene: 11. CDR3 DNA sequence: TGTGCCAGCAGTGACGCCGCTGGACAGGGGGCACGATACGAGCAGTACTTC. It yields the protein CASSDAAGQGARYEQYF.

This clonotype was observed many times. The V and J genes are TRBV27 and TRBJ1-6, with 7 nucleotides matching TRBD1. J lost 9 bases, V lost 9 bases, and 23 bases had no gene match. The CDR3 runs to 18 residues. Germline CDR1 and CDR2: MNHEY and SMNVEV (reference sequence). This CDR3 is CARFKLGQNDTFFSPLHF. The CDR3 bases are TGTGCCAGATTCAAACTGGGACAGAATGACACTTTTTTTTCACCCCTCCACTTT.

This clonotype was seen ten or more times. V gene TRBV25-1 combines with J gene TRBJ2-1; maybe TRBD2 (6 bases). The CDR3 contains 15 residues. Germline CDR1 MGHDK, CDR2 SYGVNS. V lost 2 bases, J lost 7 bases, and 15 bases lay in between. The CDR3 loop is CASSEVTGTRNEQFF. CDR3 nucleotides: TGTGCCAGCAGTGAAGTAACCGGGACTCGGAATGAGCAGTTCTTC.

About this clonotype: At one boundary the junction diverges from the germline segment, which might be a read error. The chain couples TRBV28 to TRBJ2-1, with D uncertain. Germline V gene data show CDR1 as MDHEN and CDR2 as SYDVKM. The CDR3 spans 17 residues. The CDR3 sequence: CAGSFLALRTSYNEQFF. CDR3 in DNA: TGTGCCGGCAGTTTTCTGGCTTTGCGGACCTCCTACAATGAGCAGTTCTTC.

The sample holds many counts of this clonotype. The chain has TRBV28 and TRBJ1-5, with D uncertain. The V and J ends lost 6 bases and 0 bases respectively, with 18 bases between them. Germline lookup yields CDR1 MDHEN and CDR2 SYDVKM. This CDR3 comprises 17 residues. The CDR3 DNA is TGTGCCAGCAGGGAGGCCATCCGAGGGATTAGCAATCAGCCCCAGCATTTT. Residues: CASREAIRGISNQPQHF.

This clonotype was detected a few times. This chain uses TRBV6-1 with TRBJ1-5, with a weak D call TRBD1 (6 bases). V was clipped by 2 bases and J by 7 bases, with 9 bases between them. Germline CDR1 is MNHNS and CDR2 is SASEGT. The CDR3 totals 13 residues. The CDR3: CASSEFRGQPQHF. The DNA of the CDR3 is TGTGCCAGCAGTGAATTTAGGGGGCAGCCCCAGCATTTT.

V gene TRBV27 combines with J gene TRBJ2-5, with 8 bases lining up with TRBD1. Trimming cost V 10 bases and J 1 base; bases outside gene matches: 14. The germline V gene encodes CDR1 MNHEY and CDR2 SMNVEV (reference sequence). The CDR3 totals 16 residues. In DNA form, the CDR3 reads TGTGCCACCTCGATCAACCCCACAGGGGGCCAAGAGACCCAGTACTTC. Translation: CATSINPTGGQETQYF.

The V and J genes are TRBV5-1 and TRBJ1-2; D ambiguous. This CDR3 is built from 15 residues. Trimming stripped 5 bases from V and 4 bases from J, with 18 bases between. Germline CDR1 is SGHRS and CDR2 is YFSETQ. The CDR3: CASSSSRTDVYGYTF. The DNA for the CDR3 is TGCGCCAGCAGTTCATCTAGGACCGATGTCTATGGCTACACCTTC.

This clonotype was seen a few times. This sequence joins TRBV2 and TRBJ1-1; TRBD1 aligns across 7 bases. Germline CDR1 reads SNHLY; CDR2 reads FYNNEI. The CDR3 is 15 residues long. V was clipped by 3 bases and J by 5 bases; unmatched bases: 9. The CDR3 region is CASSDPGGTETEAFF. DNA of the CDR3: TGTGCCAGCAGTGACCCCGGCGGGACAGAGACTGAAGCTTTCTTT.

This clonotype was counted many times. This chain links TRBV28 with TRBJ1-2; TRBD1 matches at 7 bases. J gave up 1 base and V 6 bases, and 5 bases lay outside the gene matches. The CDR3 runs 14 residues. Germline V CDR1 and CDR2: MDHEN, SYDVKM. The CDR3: CASSPGQVNYGYTF. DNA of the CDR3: TGTGCCAGCAGCCCCGGACAGGTTAACTATGGCTACACCTTC.

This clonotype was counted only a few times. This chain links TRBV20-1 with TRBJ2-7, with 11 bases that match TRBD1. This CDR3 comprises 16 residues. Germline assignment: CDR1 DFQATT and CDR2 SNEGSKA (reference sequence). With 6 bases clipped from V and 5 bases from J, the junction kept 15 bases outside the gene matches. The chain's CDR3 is CSANRFPGQGEHEQYF. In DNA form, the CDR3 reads TGCAGTGCCAACCGTTTTCCGGGACAGGGGGAACACGAGCAGTACTTC.

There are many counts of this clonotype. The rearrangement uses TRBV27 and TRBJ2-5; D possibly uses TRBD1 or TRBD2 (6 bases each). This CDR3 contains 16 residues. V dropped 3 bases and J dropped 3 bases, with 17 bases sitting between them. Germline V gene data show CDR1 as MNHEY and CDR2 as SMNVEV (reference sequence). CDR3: CASSFGGTYGKETQYF. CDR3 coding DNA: TGTGCCAGCAGTTTTGGGGGGACATACGGAAAAGAGACCCAGTACTTC.

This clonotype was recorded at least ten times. The DNA of the CDR3 is TGTGCCAGCAGCGGGACTAGCAGCGATGAGCAGTTCTTC. Protein: CASSGTSSDEQFF. This rearrangement joins TRBV11-3 to TRBJ2-1; 9 bases are shared with TRBD2. CDR1 is SGHNT, CDR2 YENEEA, per germline. The CDR3 runs to 13 residues. The J segment lost 8 bases and the V segment lost 5 bases, leaving 4 bases of the junction unmatched.

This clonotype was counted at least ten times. The CDR3 region has the DNA TGTGCCAGCAGCTTAACTGTCCAGGATGAGCAGTTCTTC. As protein: CASSLTVQDEQFF. The chain carries TRBV11-2 and TRBJ2-1; no clear D gene. The CDR3 loop spans 13 amino acids. Trimming stripped 2 bases from V and 8 bases from J, with 10 bases between. The germline gives CDR1 SGHAT, CDR2 FQNNGV.

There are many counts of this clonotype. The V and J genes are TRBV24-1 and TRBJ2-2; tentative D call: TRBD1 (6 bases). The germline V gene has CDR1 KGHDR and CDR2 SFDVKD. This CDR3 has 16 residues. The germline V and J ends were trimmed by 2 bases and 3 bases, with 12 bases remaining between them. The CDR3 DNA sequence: TGTGCCACCAGTGATTGGGGGCAGGGCCACACCGGGGAGCTGTTTTTT. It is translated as CATSDWGQGHTGELFF.

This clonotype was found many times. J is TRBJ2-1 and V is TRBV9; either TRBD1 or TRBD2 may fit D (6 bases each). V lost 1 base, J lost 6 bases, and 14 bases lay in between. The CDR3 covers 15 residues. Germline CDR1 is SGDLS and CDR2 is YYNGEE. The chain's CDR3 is CASSVNWGASNEQFF. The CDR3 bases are TGTGCCAGCAGCGTAAATTGGGGGGCCAGCAATGAGCAGTTCTTC.